Listed below are T cell receptor beta chains from one sample, sequenced in a study of blood T cell repertoires in COVID-19. Assay used: immunoSEQ multiplex PCR; TCRdb lists only in-frame clones, some missing. The sample lists some 210,000 clones, 87% occurring once. Sequencing was performed on PBMCs or T cells enriched from blood (not recorded which). These receptors were obtained from a young man with acute COVID-19. CDR3s leave out the opening cysteine and the closing phenylalanine or tryptophan. Each record gives: V gene, CDR3 protein.

>TRBV30
AWSHHPGKPQH
>TRBV19
ASSGWTQTDQPQH
>TRBV20-1
SGEGLDEQF
>TRBV28
ASSRDRQPQH
>TRBV27
ASSLEGMGQDHYSNQPQH
>TRBV4-1
ASSPGQGGSYEQY
>TRBV11-2
ASSFSDGSYEQY
>TRBV30
AWSDIDYEQY
>TRBV5-1
ASSPGTESTDTQY
>TRBV24-1
ATSDLYEQIIYSNQPQH